This T cell receptor beta chain came from a study of T cell responses to AZD1222 COVID-19 vaccine. Study context: Timing groups of about 4 and about 12 weeks for second doses were pooled.

V lost 4 bases to trimming and J lost 0 bases, with 10 bases between them. In germline, CDR1 is SQVTM, CDR2 ANQGSEA. CDR3 length: 14 amino acids. Some clones are missing from TCRdb's copy, which holds only in-frame ones; the method was immunoSEQ multiplex PCR. The data show around 95,000 clones, with approximately 90% seen just once and about 1.7% held by the top ten. The chain couples TRBV29-1 to TRBJ1-3; D is undetermined. This clonotype originated in an adult in good health. The sample was peripheral blood, taken on day 0 of AZD1222 vaccination. The CDR3 region is CSVVNPNSGNTIYF. The DNA for the CDR3 is TGCAGCGTTGTGAACCCCAACTCTGGAAACACCATATATTTT.